This TCR beta chain was obtained from a study of shared clonotypes between healthy human individuals. Points from the study as a whole: A limitation of the genetic and exposure-history diversity represented arose from few donors. Shared clonotypes across all four donors exceeded non-shared ones in generation probability.

The V gene's germline CDR1 is MNHEY and CDR2 SMNVEV (reference sequence). The CDR3 length is 13 residues. With 6 bases removed from V and 2 bases from J, the gap between germline ends came to 7 bases. CD45RO negativity and positive selection for CCR7 defined naive CD8 cells, a population that excluded terminally differentiated effector memory CD45RA+ cells. The authors distributed each subset's genomic DNA evenly over several immunoSEQ plates. TCRdb's copy holds only in-frame clones and misses some; the assay was immunoSEQ multiplex PCR. The sample records about 2.1 million clones, around 93% being singletons. About this clone itself: Its antigen is unknown. Other DNA sequences in the sample encode the same CDR3.

The rearrangement joins TRBV27 to TRBJ2-2; D not resolved. This receptor was obtained from a man aged 18-30 years in good health. Some clones in this sample may be carry-over from other donors' samples. The sequenced sample consisted of naive CD8+ T cells from PBMCs. CDR3 in DNA: TGTGCCAGCAGCGTATTAAACACCGGGGAGCTGTTTTTT. Its translation is CASSVLNTGELFF.